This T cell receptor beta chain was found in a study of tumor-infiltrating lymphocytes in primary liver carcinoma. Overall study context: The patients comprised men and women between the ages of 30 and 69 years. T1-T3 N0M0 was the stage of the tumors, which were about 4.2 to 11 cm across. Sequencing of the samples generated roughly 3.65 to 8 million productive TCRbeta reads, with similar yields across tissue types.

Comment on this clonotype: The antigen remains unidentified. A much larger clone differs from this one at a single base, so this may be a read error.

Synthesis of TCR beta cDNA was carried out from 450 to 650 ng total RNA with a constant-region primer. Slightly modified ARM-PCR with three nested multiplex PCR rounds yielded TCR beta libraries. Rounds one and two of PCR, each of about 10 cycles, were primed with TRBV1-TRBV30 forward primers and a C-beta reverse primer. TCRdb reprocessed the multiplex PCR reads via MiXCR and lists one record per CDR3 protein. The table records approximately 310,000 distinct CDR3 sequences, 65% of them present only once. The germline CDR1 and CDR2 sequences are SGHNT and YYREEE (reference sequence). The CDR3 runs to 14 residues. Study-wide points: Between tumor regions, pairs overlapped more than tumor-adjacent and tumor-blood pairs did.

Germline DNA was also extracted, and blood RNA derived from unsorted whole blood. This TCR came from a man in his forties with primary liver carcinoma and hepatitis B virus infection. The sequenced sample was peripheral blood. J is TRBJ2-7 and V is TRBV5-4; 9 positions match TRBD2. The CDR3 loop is CVSNPGGRAHEQYF. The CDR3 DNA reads TGTGTCAGCAACCCAGGCGGGAGGGCTCACGAGCAGTACTTC.